This passage covers 17 T cell receptor beta chains from one sample sequenced in a study of blood T cell repertoires in COVID-19. TCRdb's table, derived via immunoSEQ multiplex PCR, lists solely in-frame clones and lacks some. The sample lists roughly 250,000 clones; approximately 84% were seen once. The sample taken for sequencing was peripheral blood. The receptor set was obtained from a man in his fifties with acute or convalescent COVID-19.

This chain joins TRBV5-8 and TRBJ1-6; no clear D gene. The CDR3 has 15 amino acids. Germline assignment: CDR1 SGHTS and CDR2 YDEGEE. V lost 4 bases and J 4 bases, leaving 12 bases between the germline ends. In DNA, the CDR3 is TGTGCCAGCAGCCCGAGGTGGCAGTATAATTCACCCCTCCACTTT. This encodes CASSPRWQYNSPLHF.

This chain uses TRBV30 with TRBJ1-2; D ambiguous. The CDR3 has 13 residues. V was trimmed by 8 bases and J by 4 bases, leaving 17 bases between them. The germline gives CDR1 GTSNPN, CDR2 SVGIG (reference sequence). CDR3 sequence (DNA): TGTGCCCGAACGACCCCGGGAGGCTATGGCTACACCTTC. Residues: CARTTPGGYGYTF.

The J gene is TRBJ2-1, the V gene TRBV6-5, with TRBD1 identical over 9 bases. Germline V gene sequence: CDR1 MNHEY, CDR2 SVGAGI. CDR3 length: 11 amino acids. V shed 6 bases and J 14 bases; nucleotides not matched to a gene: 5. CDR3: CASSRRDREFF. The DNA of the CDR3 is TGTGCCAGCAGCCGCAGGGACAGGGAGTTCTTC.

The V and J genes are TRBV5-8 and TRBJ1-6, with 7 positions matching TRBD1. CDR3 size: 14 residues. Per the germline V gene, CDR1 is SGHTS and CDR2 is YDEGEE. The V segment lost 4 bases and the J segment 9 bases; nucleotides outside the gene matches: 7. The CDR3, as DNA: TGTGCCAGCAGCGCGGGACAGATTCTTTCACCCCTCCACTTT. Amino acids: CASSAGQILSPLHF.

The rearrangement links TRBV24-1 to TRBJ2-5; tentative D call: TRBD2 (5 bases). The CDR3 is made up of 17 amino acids. Germline CDR1 is KGHDR and CDR2 is SFDVKD. V was shortened by 4 bases and J by 0 bases, with 17 bases between the two germline ends. The CDR3: CATSETHAGVNQETQYF. CDR3 bases: TGTGCCACCAGTGAGACCCACGCGGGTGTTAACCAAGAGACCCAGTACTTC.

The chain joins TRBV6-1 to TRBJ1-2, with 7 positions matching TRBD1. Trimming cost V 0 bases and J 8 bases; bases outside gene matches: 12. The CDR3 covers 16 residues. Germline CDR1 and CDR2: MNHNS and SASEGT. CDR3 bases: TGTGCCAGCAGTGAAGCCCGTCGACGACAGGGAATCGGCTACACCTTC. Its protein is CASSEARRRQGIGYTF.

The chain combines TRBV19 with TRBJ1-2; D is uncertain. Deletions cut 1 base from V and 6 bases from J, with 15 bases between. This CDR3 region has 15 residues. CDR1 LNHDA and CDR2 SQIVND come from the germline V gene (reference sequence). The CDR3 DNA reads TGTGCCAGTAGTATAGGACGGGGATTACTCAATGGCTACACCTTC. This sequence encodes CASSIGRGLLNGYTF.

This CDR3 is CASSSGTLNTGELFF. In nucleotides, the CDR3 is TGTGCCAGCTCATCCGGGACACTGAACACCGGGGAGCTGTTTTTT. This chain joins TRBV18 and TRBJ2-2, with a weak D call TRBD1 (6 bases). Trimming pared 5 bases from V and 1 base from J, leaving 11 bases between. Germline V lookup: CDR1 KGHSH, CDR2 LQKENI. The CDR3 has 15 residues.

The rearrangement uses TRBV7-7 and TRBJ2-7, with 9 bases matching TRBD2. The CDR3 length is 15 residues. Germline values: CDR1 SSHAT, CDR2 FNYEAQ (reference sequence). In DNA, the CDR3 is TGTGCTAGCGGGGGCCGAGCTAGCGGGAACTACGAGCAGTACTTC. Amino acids: CASGGRASGNYEQYF.

CDR3 amino acids: CASSHSGTSGNNEQFF. CDR3 bases: TGTGCCAGCAGCCATTCAGGGACTAGCGGGAATAATGAGCAGTTCTTC. The chain links TRBV4-2 to TRBJ2-1, with 13 bases fitting TRBD2. The CDR3 totals 16 residues. V was pared by 3 bases and J by 7 bases, with 6 bases of the junction left unmatched. Germline V gene sequence: CDR1 LGHNA, CDR2 YNFKEQ.

This rearrangement joins TRBV5-4 to TRBJ1-2; TRBD1 is a possible D gene (5 bases). V shed 2 bases and J shed 2 bases, with 13 bases lying between them. Germline CDR1 SGHNT, CDR2 YYREEE (reference sequence). The CDR3 contains 15 residues. The CDR3 DNA follows: TGTGCCAGCAGCTTCCCCAGGGCGGACAACTATGGCTACACCTTC. Translation: CASSFPRADNYGYTF.

The chain combines TRBV14 with TRBJ2-1, with 10 bases that match TRBD1. Germline CDR1 SGHDN, CDR2 FVKESK. The CDR3 is 20 amino acids. The junction had 16 bases not matched to a gene; V was cut back by 0 bases and J by 5 bases. CDR3 residues: CASSQDFGTTGTGADNEQFF. The CDR3 DNA follows: TGTGCCAGCAGCCAAGATTTTGGTACAACCGGGACAGGGGCCGACAATGAGCAGTTCTTC.

V and J are TRBV11-2 and TRBJ1-6, with D perhaps TRBD1 (6 bases). The V gene lost 0 bases and the J gene lost 2 bases, with 8 bases spanning the gap. CDR1 and CDR2 (germline): SGHAT, FQNNGV. This CDR3 comprises 16 residues. CDR3 nucleotide sequence: TGTGCCAGCAGCTTAGATGGGACACCCTATAATTCACCCCTCCACTTT. Amino acids: CASSLDGTPYNSPLHF.

The count of this clone is one. CDR3 loop: CASSLTVYSNQPQHF. DNA of the CDR3: TGCGCCAGCAGCCTGACAGTGTATAGCAATCAGCCCCAGCATTTT. The chain uses TRBV4-1 and TRBJ1-5, with D maybe TRBD1 (5 bases). The V and J ends lost 4 bases and 0 bases respectively, with 10 bases between them. The CDR3 is 15 amino acids. Per germline, CDR1 MGHRA and CDR2 YSYEKL.

The chain employs TRBV14 and TRBJ1-2; 7 nucleotides align to TRBD1. Germline CDR1 is SGHDN and CDR2 is FVKESK. V shed 4 bases and J 5 bases; nucleotides not matched to a gene: 10. This CDR3 spans 15 amino acids. CDR3 coding DNA: TGTGCCAGCAGCCCAGGACAGGCAACGGTTTATGGCTACACCTTC. Protein product: CASSPGQATVYGYTF. The complete variable domain, with remaining parts taken from reference TRBV14 and TRBJ1-2, reads EAGVTQFPSHSVIEKGQTVTLRCDPISGHDNLYWYRRVMGKEIKFLLHFVKESKQDESGMPNNRFLAERTGGTYSTLKVQPAELEDSGVYFCASSPGQATVYGYTFGSGTRLTVV.

This chain connects TRBV28 to TRBJ1-4, with unresolved D. The CDR3 totals 14 residues. The V and J ends lost 1 base and 12 bases respectively, with 15 bases between them. Germline lookup yields CDR1 MDHEN and CDR2 SYDVKM. This CDR3 is CASSLLAGPQELFF. DNA for the CDR3: TGTGCCAGCAGTTTATTGGCAGGCCCTCAGGAACTGTTTTTT.

This clone turned up a few times. The chain carries TRBV10-1 and TRBJ2-7; 7 nucleotides match TRBD2. The CDR3 is made up of 15 amino acids. Germline CDR1 reads WNHNN; CDR2 reads SYGVQD (reference sequence). Trimming at V came to 0 bases and at J to 5 bases, leaving 7 bases not matched to a gene. CDR3 amino acids: CASSESGLAADEQYF. The CDR3 bases are TGCGCCAGCAGTGAGTCAGGCCTAGCGGCGGACGAGCAGTACTTC.